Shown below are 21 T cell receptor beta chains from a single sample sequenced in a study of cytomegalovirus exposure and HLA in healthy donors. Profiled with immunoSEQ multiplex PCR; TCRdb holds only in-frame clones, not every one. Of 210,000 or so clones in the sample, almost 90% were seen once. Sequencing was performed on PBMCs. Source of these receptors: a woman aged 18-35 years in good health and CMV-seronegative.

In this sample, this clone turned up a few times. CDR3 sequence: CASSPNMDGYTF. The CDR3 DNA reads as TGTGCCAGCAGCCCAAACATGGATGGCTACACCTTC. The rearrangement uses TRBV6-5 and TRBJ1-2; no definite D call. CDR1 is MNHEY, CDR2 SVGAGI, per germline. V lost 6 bases, J lost 6 bases, and 11 bases lay in between. The CDR3 runs to 12 residues.

The CDR3 spells CASSPDRGSYEQYF. The CDR3 DNA sequence: TGTGCCAGCAGTCCGGACAGGGGATCCTACGAGCAGTACTTC. The rearrangement uses TRBV27 and TRBJ2-7, with 9 bases that match TRBD1. V shed 5 bases, J shed 1 base, and the junction held 3 bases outside the gene matches. The CDR3 has 14 residues. The germline gives CDR1 MNHEY, CDR2 SMNVEV (reference sequence).

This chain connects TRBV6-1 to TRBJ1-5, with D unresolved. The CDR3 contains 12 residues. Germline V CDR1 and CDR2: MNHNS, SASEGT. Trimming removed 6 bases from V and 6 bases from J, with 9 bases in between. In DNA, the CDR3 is TGTGCCAGCAGCCAGTATCTTCAGCCCCAGCATTTT. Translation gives CASSQYLQPQHF.

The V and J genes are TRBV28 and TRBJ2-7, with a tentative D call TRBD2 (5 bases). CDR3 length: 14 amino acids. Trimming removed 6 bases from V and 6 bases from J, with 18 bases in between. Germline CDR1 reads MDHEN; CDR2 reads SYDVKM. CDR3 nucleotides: TGTGCCAGCAGGACTCCGGGATCCCATGGCGAGCAGTACTTC. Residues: CASRTPGSHGEQYF.

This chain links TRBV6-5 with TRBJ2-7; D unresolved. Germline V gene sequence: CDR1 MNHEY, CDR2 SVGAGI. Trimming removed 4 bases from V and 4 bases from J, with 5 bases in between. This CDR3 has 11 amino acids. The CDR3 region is CASSSQYEQYF. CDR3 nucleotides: TGTGCCAGCAGTTCACAATACGAGCAGTACTTC.

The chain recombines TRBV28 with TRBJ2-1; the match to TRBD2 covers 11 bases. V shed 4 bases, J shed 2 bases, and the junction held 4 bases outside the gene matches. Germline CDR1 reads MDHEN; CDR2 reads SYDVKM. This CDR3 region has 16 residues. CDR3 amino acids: CASSSGTSGAYNEQFF. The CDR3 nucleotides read TGTGCCAGCAGTTCGGGGACTAGCGGAGCCTACAATGAGCAGTTCTTC.

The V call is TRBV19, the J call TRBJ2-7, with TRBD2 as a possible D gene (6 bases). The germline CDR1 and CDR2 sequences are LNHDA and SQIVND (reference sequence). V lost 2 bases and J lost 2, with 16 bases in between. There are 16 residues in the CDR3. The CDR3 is CASSIYRSSGTYEQYF. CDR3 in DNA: TGTGCCAGTAGTATATACCGGAGTAGCGGAACCTACGAGCAGTACTTC.

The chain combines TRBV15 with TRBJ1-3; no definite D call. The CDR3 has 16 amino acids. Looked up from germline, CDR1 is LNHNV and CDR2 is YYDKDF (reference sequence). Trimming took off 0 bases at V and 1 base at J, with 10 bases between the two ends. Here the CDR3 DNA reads TGTGCCACCAGCAGAGACGCGACGGGTTCTGGAAACACCATATATTTT. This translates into CATSRDATGSGNTIYF.

CDR3 nucleotides: TGCGCCAGCAGCTCTAGCGGGAGCTCCTACGAGCAGTACTTC. Translation: CASSSSGSSYEQYF. The genes are TRBV5-1 and TRBJ2-7; 10 bases align to TRBD2. CDR1 and CDR2 (germline): SGHRS, YFSETQ. J was trimmed by 0 bases and V by 3 bases; bases with no gene match: 0. The CDR3 covers 14 residues.

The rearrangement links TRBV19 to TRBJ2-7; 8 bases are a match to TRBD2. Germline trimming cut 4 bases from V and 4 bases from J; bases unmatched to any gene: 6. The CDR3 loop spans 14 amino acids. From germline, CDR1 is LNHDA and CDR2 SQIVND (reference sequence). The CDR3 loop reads CASSTQRGTYEQYF. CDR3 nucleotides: TGTGCCAGTAGTACCCAGCGGGGGACATACGAGCAGTACTTC.

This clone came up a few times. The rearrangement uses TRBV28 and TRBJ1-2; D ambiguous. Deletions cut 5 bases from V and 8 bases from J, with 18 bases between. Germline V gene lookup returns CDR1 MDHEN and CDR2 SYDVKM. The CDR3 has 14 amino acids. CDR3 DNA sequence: TGTGCCAGCAGTAGGAGCGGGGATTCGGTAGGCTACACCTTC. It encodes CASSRSGDSVGYTF.

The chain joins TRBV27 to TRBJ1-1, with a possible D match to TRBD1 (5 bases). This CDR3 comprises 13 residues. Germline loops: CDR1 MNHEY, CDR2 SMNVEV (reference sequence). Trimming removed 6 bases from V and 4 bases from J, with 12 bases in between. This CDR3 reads CASSQGRATEAFF. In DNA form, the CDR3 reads TGTGCCAGCAGCCAGGGTAGGGCCACTGAAGCTTTCTTT.

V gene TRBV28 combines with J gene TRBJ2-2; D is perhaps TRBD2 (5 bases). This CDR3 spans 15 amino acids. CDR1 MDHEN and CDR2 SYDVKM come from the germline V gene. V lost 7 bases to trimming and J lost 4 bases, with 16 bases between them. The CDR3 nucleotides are TGTGCCAGCACGACGGGATTAGGGCGCACCGGGGAGCTGTTTTTT. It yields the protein CASTTGLGRTGELFF.

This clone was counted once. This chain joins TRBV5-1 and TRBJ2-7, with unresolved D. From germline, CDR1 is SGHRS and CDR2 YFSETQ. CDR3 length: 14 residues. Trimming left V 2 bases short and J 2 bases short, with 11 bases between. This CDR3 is CASSLSQAPYEQYF. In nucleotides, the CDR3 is TGCGCCAGCAGCTTAAGTCAGGCCCCCTACGAGCAGTACTTC.

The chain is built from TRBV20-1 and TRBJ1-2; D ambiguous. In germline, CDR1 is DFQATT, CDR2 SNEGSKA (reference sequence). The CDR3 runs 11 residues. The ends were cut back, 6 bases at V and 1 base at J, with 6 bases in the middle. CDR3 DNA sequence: TGCAGTGCACGGGATAACTATGGCTACACCTTC. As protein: CSARDNYGYTF.

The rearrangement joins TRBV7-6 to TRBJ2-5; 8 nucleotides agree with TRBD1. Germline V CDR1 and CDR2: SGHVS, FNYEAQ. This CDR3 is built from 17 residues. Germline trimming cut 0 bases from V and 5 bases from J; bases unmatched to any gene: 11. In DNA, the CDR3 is TGTGCCAGCAGCTTAGCAATTGAGGACAGGGTGTATGAGACCCAGTACTTC. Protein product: CASSLAIEDRVYETQYF.

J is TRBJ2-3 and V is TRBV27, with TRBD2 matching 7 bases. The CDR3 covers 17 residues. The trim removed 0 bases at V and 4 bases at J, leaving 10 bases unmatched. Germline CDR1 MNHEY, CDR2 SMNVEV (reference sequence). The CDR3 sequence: CASSLSGRRERPDTQYF. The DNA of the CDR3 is TGTGCCAGCAGTTTATCGGGGCGGCGGGAGCGCCCAGATACGCAGTATTTT.

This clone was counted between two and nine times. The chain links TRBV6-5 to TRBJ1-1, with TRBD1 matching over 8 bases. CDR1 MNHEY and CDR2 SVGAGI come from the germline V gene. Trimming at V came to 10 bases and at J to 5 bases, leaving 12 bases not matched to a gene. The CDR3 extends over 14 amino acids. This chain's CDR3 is CATSLGTGWTEAFF. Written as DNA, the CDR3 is TGTGCCACCAGCCTCGGGACAGGTTGGACTGAAGCTTTCTTT.

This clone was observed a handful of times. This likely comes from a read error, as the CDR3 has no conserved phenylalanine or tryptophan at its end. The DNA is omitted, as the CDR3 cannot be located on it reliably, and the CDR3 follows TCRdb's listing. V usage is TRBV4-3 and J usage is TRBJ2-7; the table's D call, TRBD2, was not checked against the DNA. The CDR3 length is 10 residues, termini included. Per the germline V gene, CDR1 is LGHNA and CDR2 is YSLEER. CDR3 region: CASSRGRDAR.

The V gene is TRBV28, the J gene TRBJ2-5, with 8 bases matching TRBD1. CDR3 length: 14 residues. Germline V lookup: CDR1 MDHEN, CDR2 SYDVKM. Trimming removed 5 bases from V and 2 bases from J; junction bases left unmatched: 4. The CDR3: CASSPGQAQETQYF. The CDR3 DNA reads TGTGCCAGCAGTCCGGGACAGGCACAAGAGACCCAGTACTTC.

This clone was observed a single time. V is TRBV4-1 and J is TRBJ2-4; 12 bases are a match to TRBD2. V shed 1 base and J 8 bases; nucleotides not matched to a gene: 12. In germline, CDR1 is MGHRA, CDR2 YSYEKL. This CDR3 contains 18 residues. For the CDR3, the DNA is TGCGCCAGCAGCCAAGGGGGTCTAGCGGGAGGGGGTCGAGACATTCAGTACTTC. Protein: CASSQGGLAGGGRDIQYF.